Below are 23 T cell receptor beta chains sequenced from a single sample in a study of T cell repertoires in cytomegalovirus infection. TCRdb recomputed calls from the reads with MiXCR, one row per CDR3 protein. The table records about 400,000 distinct CDR3 sequences, 15% to 20% of them present only once. The sample taken for sequencing was PBMCs. The receptor source for this set is a human donor in good health (CMV status not recorded). Some clones in this sample may be carry-over from other donors' samples.

This clonotype was detected ten times or more. The V and J genes are TRBV12-3 or TRBV12-4 and TRBJ2-3; the D is unclear. The CDR3 covers 12 residues. V was clipped by 6 bases and J by 2 bases, with 6 bases between them. The DNA for the CDR3 is TGTGCCAGCAGCTATCACACAGATACGCAGTATTTT. Its protein product is CASSYHTDTQYF.

This clonotype has a handful of counts. The V gene is TRBV12-3 or TRBV12-4, the J gene TRBJ2-1; 8 nucleotides align to TRBD2. J was trimmed by 3 bases and V by 4 bases; bases with no gene match: 5. The CDR3 consists of 15 residues. The CDR3 DNA reads TGTGCCAGCAGTTCAGCCGGGACTAGCTACAATGAGCAGTTCTTC. The encoded protein is CASSSAGTSYNEQFF.

This clonotype was detected a few times. The rearrangement links TRBV10-3 to TRBJ1-2; 10 nucleotides line up with TRBD1. Germline trimming cut 4 bases from V and 6 bases from J; bases unmatched to any gene: 2. CDR3 length: 13 amino acids. Germline V gives CDR1 ENHRY, CDR2 SYGVKD. Written as DNA, the CDR3 is TGTGCCATCAGTGGGGGGACAGGGGATGGCTACACCTTC. It yields the protein CAISGGTGDGYTF.

This clonotype was recorded a few times. This rearrangement joins TRBV20-1 to TRBJ1-2; D unclear. Trimming pared 0 bases from V and 0 bases from J, leaving 11 bases between. The germline V gene encodes CDR1 DFQATT and CDR2 SNEGSKA (reference sequence). This CDR3 comprises 15 residues. CDR3 sequence reads: CSARDTTESNYGYTF. The DNA for the CDR3 is TGCAGTGCTAGAGATACGACGGAGTCTAACTATGGCTACACCTTC.

This clonotype was counted many times. The chain employs TRBV5-6 and TRBJ2-7, with D possibly TRBD1 on 6 matching bases. CDR1 is SGHDT, CDR2 YYEEEE, per germline. The CDR3 consists of 14 residues. V lost 3 bases to trimming and J lost 3 bases, with 13 bases between them. CDR3 region: CASSSKTGIYEQYF. As DNA, the CDR3 is TGTGCCAGCAGCTCGAAGACAGGCATCTACGAGCAGTACTTC.

This clonotype has ten or more counts. The V and J genes are TRBV7-2 and TRBJ1-2; D gene unclear. CDR1 and CDR2 from the germline V gene are SGHTA and FQGNSA. This CDR3 has 15 residues. V lost 2 bases, J lost 7 bases, and 17 bases lay in between. The CDR3 region has the DNA TGTGCCAGCAGCTTAAGACCTGCACCCCAGGTTGGCTACACCTTC. Protein sequence: CASSLRPAPQVGYTF.

In this sample, this clonotype turned up many times. This sequence joins TRBV7-9 and TRBJ2-5; the D gene is possibly TRBD1 (5 bases). The CDR3 loop spans 15 amino acids. Germline V CDR1 and CDR2: SEHNR, FQNEAQ (reference sequence). V lost 5 bases and J lost 9, with 22 bases in between. The CDR3 coding sequence is TGTGCCAGCAGCCGAACACAGGACCAGTTACGGGCCCAGTACTTC. The encoded protein is CASSRTQDQLRAQYF.

In its sample, this clonotype was seen a few times. Mismatch with germline at one junction end may stem from a read error. This chain joins TRBV28 and TRBJ2-7; 9 bases fit TRBD1. This CDR3 comprises 13 residues. In germline, CDR1 is MDHEN, CDR2 SYDVKM. CDR3 loop: CASSNIRDRVLGF. The CDR3, as DNA: TGTGCCAGCAGTAACATCCGGGACAGGGTTCTTGGGTTC.

The chain recombines TRBV20-1 with TRBJ2-1, with D perhaps being TRBD1 or TRBD2 (5 bases each). The CDR3 spans 14 residues. Trimming left V 6 bases short and J 8 bases short, with 20 bases between. Germline CDR1 and CDR2: DFQATT and SNEGSKA (reference sequence). The chain's CDR3 is CSAVGVAGVDEQFF. The DNA for the CDR3 is TGCAGTGCCGTGGGGGTAGCCGGTGTAGATGAGCAGTTCTTC.

Ten or more counts support this clonotype. The chain couples TRBV7-6 to TRBJ2-1; tentatively, D is TRBD2 (5 bases). Germline CDR1 is SGHVS and CDR2 is FNYEAQ. V lost 3 bases and J 6 bases, leaving 15 bases between the germline ends. CDR3 length: 15 residues. The CDR3 protein is CASSLSGPGINEQFF. CDR3 nucleotide sequence: TGTGCCAGCAGCTTGTCAGGCCCGGGGATCAATGAGCAGTTCTTC.

This clonotype turned up a few times. J is TRBJ1-6 and V is TRBV12-3 or TRBV12-4; 9 nucleotides agree with TRBD1. The CDR3 loop spans 14 amino acids. V was clipped by 8 bases and J by 7 bases; unmatched bases: 6. CDR3 sequence reads: CASRGQGTNSPLHF. The CDR3, as DNA: TGTGCCAGCCGAGGACAGGGGACCAATTCACCCCTCCACTTT.

This clonotype was detected ten times or more. The J gene is TRBJ2-5, the V gene TRBV7-2; D unresolved. Trimming pared 3 bases from V and 2 bases from J, leaving 4 bases between. The CDR3 spans 12 residues. Germline CDR1 is SGHTA and CDR2 is FQGNSA. Here the CDR3 reads CASSFGQETQYF. CDR3 DNA: TGTGCCAGCAGCTTCGGACAAGAGACCCAGTACTTC.

This clonotype was picked up a small number of times. The chain uses TRBV20-1 and TRBJ1-1; no clear D gene. The CDR3 totals 14 residues. Trimming took 1 base from V and 2 from J, leaving 11 bases between them. The germline gives CDR1 DFQATT, CDR2 SNEGSKA (reference sequence). CDR3 amino acids: CSARVQIRNTEAFF. The CDR3 DNA reads TGCAGTGCTAGAGTACAAATCAGAAACACTGAAGCTTTCTTT.

This clonotype was observed at least ten times. The chain combines TRBV19 with TRBJ1-5; 7 bases map to TRBD1. This CDR3 contains 15 residues. Germline CDR1 reads LNHDA; CDR2 reads SQIVND (reference sequence). J lost 6 bases, V lost 1 base, and 6 bases had no gene match. Here the CDR3 reads CASSIGPRGVQPQHF. In DNA form, the CDR3 reads TGTGCCAGTAGTATAGGACCCAGGGGGGTTCAGCCCCAGCATTTT.

V is TRBV18 and J is TRBJ2-1, with 15 bases lining up with TRBD2. The CDR3 runs 16 residues. Losses at the gene ends were 3 bases for V and 7 bases for J; bases not matched to a gene: 4. CDR1 is KGHSH, CDR2 LQKENI, per germline. Written as DNA, the CDR3 is TGTGCCAGCTCACCGATGGGACTAGCGGGAGGAAATGAGCAGTTCTTC. The encoded protein is CASSPMGLAGGNEQFF.

The chain joins TRBV28 to TRBJ1-6; no clear D gene. V dropped 3 bases and J dropped 6 bases, with 12 bases sitting between them. The germline CDR1 and CDR2 sequences are MDHEN and SYDVKM. The CDR3 totals 15 residues. The CDR3 is CASSFISGGNSPLHF. The DNA of the CDR3 is TGTGCCAGCAGTTTTATATCGGGAGGTAATTCACCCCTCCACTTT.

This clonotype occurred a few times. This chain links TRBV3-1 with TRBJ2-1; D is uncertain. With 2 bases removed from V and 7 bases from J, the gap between germline ends came to 9 bases. CDR1 is LGHDT and CDR2 is YNNKEL in the germline V gene (reference sequence). CDR3 length equals 13 residues. CDR3 residues: CASSQFNGNEQFF. The CDR3 nucleotides read TGTGCCAGCAGCCAATTTAACGGGAATGAGCAGTTCTTC.

This chain uses TRBV4-3 with TRBJ2-2, with D perhaps TRBD2 (6 bases). CDR3 length: 15 residues. The germline CDR1 and CDR2 sequences are LGHNA and YSLEER. Deletions cut 1 base from V and 6 bases from J, with 12 bases between. The CDR3 nucleotides are TGCGCCAGCAGCCAAGCCCGGGGACTCTCCGGGGAGCTGTTTTTT. This translates into CASSQARGLSGELFF.

The CDR3 protein is CASKDGTDTQYF. The CDR3 nucleotides read TGTGCCAGCAAGGACGGAACAGATACGCAGTATTTT. V usage is TRBV6-2 or TRBV6-3 and J usage is TRBJ2-3; D gene ambiguous. Trimming shortened V by 7 bases and J by 3 bases, and 8 bases separated the two germline ends. The CDR3 sequence is 12 residues long. The germline V gene encodes CDR1 MNHEY and CDR2 SVGEGT.

The sample holds a few counts of this clonotype. This chain connects TRBV4-1 to TRBJ1-4; D possibly corresponds to TRBD1 (5 bases). Trimming cost V 1 base and J 10 bases, with 13 bases left between them. This CDR3 has 14 residues. Germline-derived CDR1 and CDR2 are MGHRA and YSYEKL. CDR3 DNA: TGCGCCAGCAGCCAAGGTACGGGGCCGAGAAAACTGTTTTTT. This codes for CASSQGTGPRKLFF.

V and J are TRBV5-1 and TRBJ2-3; 10 bases match TRBD2. After removal of 4 bases from V and 0 bases from J, the junction contained 8 bases not matched to a gene. The germline gives CDR1 SGHRS, CDR2 YFSETQ. CDR3 length: 17 amino acids. The DNA for the CDR3 is TGCGCCAGCAGCGCCCTGACTAGCGGGTCTAGCACAGATACGCAGTATTTT. Translating gives CASSALTSGSSTDTQYF.

The CDR3 region has the DNA TGTGCCAGTGCCTGGGGACCGTCAAATGAGCAGTTCTTC. Its protein is CASAWGPSNEQFF. The chain has TRBV27 and TRBJ2-1, with D perhaps matching TRBD1 or TRBD2 (5 bases each). Germline V gene sequence: CDR1 MNHEY, CDR2 SMNVEV (reference sequence). The V and J ends lost 9 bases and 7 bases respectively, with 16 bases between them. The CDR3 contains 13 residues.

This clonotype was seen at least ten times. This chain joins TRBV7-6 and TRBJ1-4, with D unresolved. The germline gives CDR1 SGHVS, CDR2 FNYEAQ. V was pared by 4 bases and J by 11 bases, with 11 bases between. The CDR3 is 12 amino acids. This CDR3 reads CASSSSHGKLFF. The CDR3 DNA follows: TGTGCCAGCAGCTCCAGCCATGGGAAACTGTTTTTT.